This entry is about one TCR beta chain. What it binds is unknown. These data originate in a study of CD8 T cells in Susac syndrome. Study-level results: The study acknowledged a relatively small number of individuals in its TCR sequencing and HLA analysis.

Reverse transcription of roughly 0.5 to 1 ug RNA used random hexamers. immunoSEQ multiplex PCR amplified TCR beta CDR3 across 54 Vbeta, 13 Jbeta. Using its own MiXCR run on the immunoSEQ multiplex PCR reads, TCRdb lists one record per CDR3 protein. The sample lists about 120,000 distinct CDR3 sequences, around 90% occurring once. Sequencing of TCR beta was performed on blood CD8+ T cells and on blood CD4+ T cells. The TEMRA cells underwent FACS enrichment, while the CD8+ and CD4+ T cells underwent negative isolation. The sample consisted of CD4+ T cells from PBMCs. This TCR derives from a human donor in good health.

The CDR3 protein is CASSASRVVGDTQYF. The CDR3 region has the DNA TGTGCCAGCAGCGCCTCTAGAGTCGTAGGAGATACGCAGTATTTT. The chain combines TRBV5-4 with TRBJ2-3; D is ambiguous. The CDR3 loop spans 15 amino acids. Trimming took 4 bases from V and 5 from J, leaving 17 bases between them. Germline CDR1 reads SGHNT; CDR2 reads YYREEE (reference sequence).